The 25 T cell receptor beta chains listed next were all sequenced from one sample in a study of cytomegalovirus exposure and HLA in healthy donors. 60 Vbeta and 13 Jbeta primers were used in PCR. Method: immunoSEQ multiplex PCR; TCRdb's copy keeps in-frame clones and lacks some. This table holds 110,000 to 150,000 clones, roughly 73% found once. The sample comprised PBMCs. The receptors were gathered from a human donor in good health.

About this clone: A junction boundary mismatches the germline segment, possibly from a read error. The chain links TRBV5-1 to TRBJ2-7; weak D call: TRBD1 (6 bases). Germline V lookup: CDR1 SGHRS, CDR2 YFSETQ. This CDR3 region has 12 residues. CDR3 coding DNA: TGCGTCAGCAGCTACGGACAGAGCGAGCAGTACTTC. This encodes CVSSYGQSEQYF.

The CDR3, as DNA: TGTGCCGTCGAGGCAGGGTTCTCCTACGAGCAGTACTTC. It codes for CAVEAGFSYEQYF. The chain joins TRBV25-1 to TRBJ2-7, with a weak D call TRBD1 (5 bases). Germline V gene lookup returns CDR1 MGHDK and CDR2 SYGVNS. The CDR3 is made up of 13 amino acids. The V gene lost 11 bases and the J gene lost 0 bases, with 14 bases spanning the gap.

The chain employs TRBV6-1 and TRBJ1-1; maybe TRBD1 (6 bases). Germline V lookup: CDR1 MNHNS, CDR2 SASEGT. Trimming stripped 7 bases from V and 5 bases from J, with 14 bases between. The CDR3 spans 13 residues. The CDR3 loop is CASTATGSTEAFF. The CDR3 DNA reads TGTGCCAGCACCGCGACAGGCAGTACTGAAGCTTTCTTT.

The chain couples TRBV5-6 to TRBJ2-4, with 7 bases that match TRBD1. The CDR3 contains 13 residues. Germline V gives CDR1 SGHDT, CDR2 YYEEEE. After removal of 4 bases from V and 8 bases from J, the junction contained 6 bases not matched to a gene. Written as DNA, the CDR3 is TGTGCCAGCAGCGGACCGACAGGGTACATTCAGTACTTC. Protein product: CASSGPTGYIQYF. The full variable domain, rest sourced from reference TRBV5-6 and TRBJ2-4, is DAGVTQSPTHLIKTRGQQVTLRCSPKSGHDTVSWYQQALGQGPQFIFQYYEEEERQRGNFPDRFSGHQFPNYSSELNVNALLLGDSALYLCASSGPTGYIQYFGAGTRLSVL.

This sequence joins TRBV7-9 and TRBJ2-2, with 10 bases matching TRBD1. The V gene's germline CDR1 is SEHNR and CDR2 FQNEAQ (reference sequence). J was trimmed by 6 bases and V by 4 bases; bases with no gene match: 8. The CDR3 sequence is 16 residues long. The DNA for the CDR3 is TGTGCCAGCAGCTCACGGGACAGGGGCGGGGCCGGGGAGCTGTTTTTT. Translated, it gives CASSSRDRGGAGELFF.

The chain combines TRBV7-8 with TRBJ2-5; D remains ambiguous. V dropped 5 bases and J dropped 5 bases, with 12 bases sitting between them. CDR3 length: 13 residues. The germline V gene encodes CDR1 SGHVS and CDR2 FQNEAQ. CDR3 residues: CASSLPARETQYF. In nucleotides, the CDR3 is TGTGCCAGCAGCCTCCCAGCGCGGGAGACCCAGTACTTC.

The chain combines TRBV5-6 with TRBJ1-1, with 10 bases that match TRBD1. V gave up 5 bases and J gave up 4 bases; unmatched junction bases: 8. Germline CDR1 SGHDT, CDR2 YYEEEE. The CDR3 totals 15 residues. The CDR3 DNA follows: TGTGCCAGCAGACCGACAGGGGGCCGGGTCACTGAAGCTTTCTTT. This translates into CASRPTGGRVTEAFF. The entire variable domain, with the rest obtained from reference TRBV5-6 and TRBJ1-1, is as follows: DAGVTQSPTHLIKTRGQQVTLRCSPKSGHDTVSWYQQALGQGPQFIFQYYEEEERQRGNFPDRFSGHQFPNYSSELNVNALLLGDSALYLCASRPTGGRVTEAFFGQGTRLTVV.

The J gene is TRBJ1-5, the V gene TRBV5-8; 9 bases line up with TRBD1. Germline V gene sequence: CDR1 SGHTS, CDR2 YDEGEE. The CDR3 runs to 16 residues. V was pared by 0 bases and J by 6 bases, with 7 bases of the junction left unmatched. Here the CDR3 reads CASSLGDRARSQPQHF. The CDR3 DNA reads TGTGCCAGCAGCTTGGGGGACAGGGCTCGCTCTCAGCCCCAGCATTTT.

This rearrangement joins TRBV12-2 to TRBJ1-2; TRBD1, the table's D call, lacks a check against the DNA. TRBV12-2 is reported as a pseudogene. The CDR3 totals 14 residues. DNA of the CDR3: TGTGCAAGTCGCTTCCCGGGACACCTCTATGGCTACCCCTTC. Translating gives CASRFPGHLYGYPF.

The chain joins TRBV7-2 to TRBJ2-4, with 9 positions matching TRBD2. CDR3 length equals 15 residues. V was clipped by 2 bases and J by 14 bases; unmatched bases: 13. In germline, CDR1 is SGHTA, CDR2 FQGNSA. CDR3 region: CASSLRGLAGGAEYF. CDR3 bases: TGTGCCAGCAGCTTACGAGGGCTTGCGGGGGGGGCTGAGTACTTC.

The chain combines TRBV19 with TRBJ1-2; D is undetermined. The CDR3 contains 14 residues. CDR1 and CDR2 from the germline V gene are LNHDA and SQIVND (reference sequence). V was trimmed by 5 bases and J by 8 bases, leaving 18 bases between them. As DNA, the CDR3 is TGTGCCAGTAGTTTTCAGATATGGAGGGAGGGCTACACCTTC. This sequence encodes CASSFQIWREGYTF.

The chain recombines TRBV2 with TRBJ1-2, with 9 nucleotides matching TRBD1. The germline V gene encodes CDR1 SNHLY and CDR2 FYNNEI. The junction had 4 bases not matched to a gene; V was cut back by 7 bases and J by 7 bases. This CDR3 spans 12 amino acids. CDR3 bases: TGTGCCAGCACACAGGGGGCCGCTGGCTACACCTTC. Its protein is CASTQGAAGYTF.

J is TRBJ1-5 and V is TRBV7-9; D is uncertain. Trimming took off 3 bases at V and 7 bases at J, with 10 bases between the two ends. Germline lookup yields CDR1 SEHNR and CDR2 FQNEAQ (reference sequence). CDR3 length: 13 residues. CDR3: CASSFIEGQPQHF. Written as DNA, the CDR3 is TGTGCCAGCAGCTTCATAGAGGGACAGCCCCAGCATTTT.

The table lists this clone with a few counts. The gene calls are TRBV2 and TRBJ2-7, with 8 bases aligning to TRBD1. Germline CDR1 SNHLY, CDR2 FYNNEI. V lost 10 bases and J lost 4; bases outside the gene matches: 12. The CDR3 runs to 14 residues. CDR3 residues: CATSGQGDEYEQYF. The CDR3 region has the DNA TGTGCCACTAGTGGACAGGGAGATGAATACGAGCAGTACTTC.

V usage is TRBV2 and J usage is TRBJ2-2; 12 bases are shared with TRBD2. This CDR3 has 16 residues. Germline CDR1 reads SNHLY; CDR2 reads FYNNEI. V shed 7 bases, J shed 3 bases, and the junction held 6 bases outside the gene matches. CDR3 DNA sequence: TGTGCCAGCATCCTTGGACTAGCGGGGTACACCGGGGAGCTGTTTTTT. This encodes CASILGLAGYTGELFF.

This chain connects TRBV2 to TRBJ2-7; D perhaps matches TRBD1 (5 bases). V gave up 6 bases and J gave up 9 bases, with 9 bases separating them. Germline V gives CDR1 SNHLY, CDR2 FYNNEI. The CDR3 is 10 residues long. The CDR3 coding sequence is TGTGCCAGCAGGGGGCGTGGGCAGTACTTC. Translated, it gives CASRGRGQYF. The full variable domain, in which reference TRBV2 and TRBJ2-7 provide the parts outside the CDR3, is EPEVTQTPSHQVTQMGQEVILRCVPISNHLYFYWYRQILGQKVEFLVSFYNNEISEKSEIFDDQFSVERPDGSNFTLKIRSTKLEDSAMYFCASRGRGQYFGPGTRLTVT.

V gene TRBV2 combines with J gene TRBJ2-5; 10 nucleotides agree with TRBD2. The DNA end lines up better with TRBJ2-7; the J call may be wrong. The CDR3 is 14 residues long. Looked up from germline, CDR1 is SNHLY and CDR2 is FYNNEI. CDR3 residues: CASRRTSGPYEQYF. DNA of the CDR3: TGTGCCAGCCGAAGGACTAGCGGCCCCTACGAGCAGTACTTC.

This clone came up once. This chain links TRBV7-9 with TRBJ1-4; 8 positions agree with TRBD1. The CDR3 loop spans 15 amino acids. Losses at the gene ends were 5 bases for V and 6 bases for J; bases not matched to a gene: 8. Germline assignment: CDR1 SEHNR and CDR2 FQNEAQ (reference sequence). The CDR3 sequence: CASSPRTGTYEKLFF. CDR3 nucleotide sequence: TGTGCCAGCAGCCCGCGGACAGGGACGTATGAAAAACTGTTTTTT.

In regard to this clone: Other DNA sequences of this sample code for an identical CDR3. The V and J genes are TRBV28 and TRBJ1-1; D remains ambiguous. The CDR3 runs 13 residues. V shed 2 bases and J shed 0 bases, with 4 bases lying between them. CDR1 and CDR2 from the germline V gene are MDHEN and SYDVKM. The CDR3 nucleotides read TGTGCCAGCAGTTTAACACTGAACACTGAAGCTTTCTTT. Translating it yields CASSLTLNTEAFF.

The V and J genes are TRBV7-3 and TRBJ1-2; 7 bases map to TRBD1. V shed 5 bases and J 4 bases; nucleotides not matched to a gene: 16. Looked up from germline, CDR1 is SGHTA and CDR2 is FQGTGA. The CDR3 totals 17 residues. The CDR3 loop is CASSRTPGQSYPYGYTF. CDR3 DNA sequence: TGTGCCAGCAGCCGAACCCCGGGACAGAGTTATCCCTATGGCTACACCTTC.

The genes are TRBV7-6 and TRBJ1-6; D not certain. The CDR3 length is 15 residues. Germline loops: CDR1 SGHVS, CDR2 FNYEAQ. V lost 0 bases and J lost 10, with 13 bases in between. CDR3 nucleotides: TGTGCCAGCAGCTTAGCGCCGGGAGAGCTATCACCCCTCCACTTT. It encodes CASSLAPGELSPLHF.

This clone has only one observation. This chain's CDR3 is CASSYAAGGVSDTQYF. The CDR3 DNA follows: TGTGCCAGCAGCTATGCAGCGGGAGGGGTTTCAGATACGCAGTATTTT. The genes are TRBV5-4 and TRBJ2-3; 10 bases line up with TRBD2. V gave up 3 bases and J gave up 4 bases; unmatched junction bases: 8. Germline CDR1 and CDR2: SGHNT and YYREEE (reference sequence). The CDR3 contains 16 residues.

The genes are TRBV12-5 and TRBJ1-5; the D is unclear. Trimming removed 3 bases at V and 5 bases at J, with 8 bases between. The CDR3 has 13 amino acids. Germline loops: CDR1 LGHNT, CDR2 FRNRAP. This CDR3 is CASGLDADQPQHF. CDR3 DNA: TGTGCTAGTGGTTTAGACGCGGATCAGCCCCAGCATTTT.

In its sample, this clone was seen a few times. This chain uses TRBV5-1 with TRBJ2-2, with 7 bases lining up with TRBD2. The CDR3 runs 15 residues. V trimming: 0 bases; J trimming: 6 bases; junction bases outside the gene matches: 5. Per the germline V gene, CDR1 is SGHRS and CDR2 is YFSETQ. The CDR3 nucleotides read TGCGCCAGCAGCTTGGGCCTAGCGGCCGCCGGGGAGCTGTTTTTT. It specifies CASSLGLAAAGELFF.

The table lists this clone with a few counts. V and J are TRBV6-5 and TRBJ2-1, with D possibly matching TRBD2 (6 bases). The CDR3 contains 14 residues. CDR1 is MNHEY and CDR2 is SVGAGI in the germline V gene. Trimming shortened V by 2 bases and J by 9 bases, and 14 bases separated the two germline ends. CDR3 protein: CASSYDGPGGEQFF. The CDR3 nucleotides read TGTGCCAGCAGTTACGATGGGCCCGGGGGTGAGCAGTTCTTC.